A single sample gave rise to the 26 T cell receptor beta chains below, sequenced in a study of blood T cell repertoires in COVID-19. Some clones are missing from TCRdb's copy, which holds only in-frame ones; the method was immunoSEQ multiplex PCR. In the table there are some 200,000 clones, approximately 87% of which are singletons. The sequenced sample consisted of peripheral blood. The receptors shown here come from a woman between 65 and 79 years old with acute or convalescent COVID-19.

In this sample, this clone turned up a few times. The rearrangement links TRBV2 to TRBJ2-7; 9 bases match TRBD1. V shed 3 bases, J shed 1 base, and the junction held 1 base outside the gene matches. The length of the CDR3 is 14 residues. Germline values: CDR1 SNHLY, CDR2 FYNNEI. The CDR3 DNA reads TGTGCCAGCAGTGATGGGACAGGGTCCTACGAGCAGTACTTC. It specifies CASSDGTGSYEQYF.

The chain has TRBV24-1 and TRBJ1-1; a weak D match, TRBD1 (5 bases). Germline V gene lookup returns CDR1 KGHDR and CDR2 SFDVKD. Trimming left V 3 bases short and J 4 bases short, with 11 bases between. The CDR3 contains 14 residues. The DNA for the CDR3 is TGTGCCACCAGTGATAAGGGGAAGGGCACTGAAGCTTTCTTT. Amino acid sequence: CATSDKGKGTEAFF.

As DNA, the CDR3 is TGTGCCAGTAGTGACGGGACAGTTAGCGGGAATTTCGACGAGCAGTACTTC. Protein product: CASSDGTVSGNFDEQYF. This sequence joins TRBV19 and TRBJ2-7; D is possibly TRBD2 (8 bases). The germline gives CDR1 LNHDA, CDR2 SQIVND (reference sequence). This CDR3 region has 17 residues. Trimming cost V 5 bases and J 5 bases, with 25 bases left between them.

V gene TRBV29-1 combines with J gene TRBJ2-1; D might be TRBD1 (5 bases). Germline loops: CDR1 SQVTM, CDR2 ANQGSEA. CDR3 size: 14 residues. The V gene lost 5 bases and the J gene lost 4 bases, with 15 bases spanning the gap. CDR3 amino acids: CSVQGSPYYNEQFF. CDR3 coding DNA: TGCAGCGTTCAGGGCTCCCCCTATTACAATGAGCAGTTCTTC.

The rearrangement links TRBV2 to TRBJ1-1; D is perhaps TRBD1 (6 bases). Trimming removed 5 bases from V and 0 bases from J, with 10 bases in between. The germline CDR1 and CDR2 sequences are SNHLY and FYNNEI. This CDR3 is 14 amino acids long. The CDR3 sequence is CASSRQALNTEAFF. The CDR3 bases are TGTGCCAGCAGTCGACAGGCCTTGAACACTGAAGCTTTCTTT.

The V and J genes are TRBV18 and TRBJ1-1; 10 bases line up with TRBD1. V dropped 3 bases and J dropped 3; count of bases not matched to a gene: 7. The CDR3 totals 16 residues. The germline V gene encodes CDR1 KGHSH and CDR2 LQKENI. CDR3 protein: CASSPGQGYRDTEAFF. The CDR3 nucleotides are TGTGCCAGCTCACCGGGACAGGGGTATAGAGACACTGAAGCTTTCTTT.

The chain recombines TRBV7-9 with TRBJ1-2, with D perhaps TRBD1 (5 bases). Germline CDR1 is SEHNR and CDR2 is FQNEAQ (reference sequence). This CDR3 has 12 residues. V lost 5 bases and J lost 8, with 12 bases in between. CDR3 loop: CASSPLGGGYTF. The CDR3 nucleotides read TGTGCCAGCAGCCCACTGGGGGGGGGCTACACCTTC.

The CDR3 sequence: CVPQDSNQPQHF. The DNA for the CDR3 is TGCGTACCACAGGATAGCAATCAGCCCCAGCATTTT. This chain connects TRBV10-2 to TRBJ1-5, with a weak D call TRBD1 (5 bases). The CDR3 extends over 12 amino acids. Germline V gives CDR1 WSHSY, CDR2 SAAADI.

V gene TRBV7-2 combines with J gene TRBJ1-1; TRBD1 matches 10 bases. Germline CDR1 is SGHTA and CDR2 is FQGNSA. With V trimmed by 4 bases and J by 7 bases, 6 bases remained unmatched. The CDR3 runs to 14 residues. CDR3 nucleotide sequence: TGTGCCAGCAGCTCGACAGGGGGCAGGGGTGAAGCTTTCTTT. Encoded protein: CASSSTGGRGEAFF.

The J gene is TRBJ2-3, the V gene TRBV2, with TRBD2 identical over 9 bases. This CDR3 has 15 residues. The J segment lost 3 bases and the V segment lost 6 bases, leaving 7 bases of the junction unmatched. Germline-derived CDR1 and CDR2 are SNHLY and FYNNEI. The CDR3 loop reads CASRSSGSATDTQYF. In nucleotides, the CDR3 is TGTGCCAGCAGGAGTAGCGGGAGTGCTACAGATACGCAGTATTTT.

In DNA, the CDR3 is TGCAGCGTACTCGTTGGAAACACCATATATTTT. Its protein product is CSVLVGNTIYF. V and J are TRBV29-1 and TRBJ1-3; no firm D call. Between the trimmed V and J ends, which lost 6 bases and 3 bases, there was a span of 6 bases. The CDR3 consists of 11 residues. CDR1 SQVTM and CDR2 ANQGSEA come from the germline V gene.

V is TRBV18 and J is TRBJ2-5, with D tentatively TRBD1 (5 bases). CDR3 length equals 14 residues. Germline loops: CDR1 KGHSH, CDR2 LQKENI. Trimming left V 2 bases short and J 1 base short, with 8 bases between. The CDR3 reads CASSPVDTQETQYF. The CDR3 nucleotides read TGTGCCAGCTCACCAGTGGACACCCAAGAGACCCAGTACTTC.

This chain joins TRBV5-6 and TRBJ2-6; 9 bases align to TRBD1. V was pared by 5 bases and J by 3 bases, with 12 bases of the junction left unmatched. The CDR3 contains 18 residues. The germline CDR1 and CDR2 sequences are SGHDT and YYEEEE. CDR3 protein: CASRFSRDRVGGANVLTF. As DNA, the CDR3 is TGTGCCAGCAGGTTCTCCCGGGACAGGGTAGGTGGGGCCAACGTCCTGACTTTC.

This sequence joins TRBV19 and TRBJ2-4, with 7 positions matching TRBD1. Germline CDR1 reads LNHDA; CDR2 reads SQIVND (reference sequence). This CDR3 has 16 residues. J gave up 3 bases and V 1 base, and 6 bases lay outside the gene matches. For the CDR3, the DNA is TGTGCCAGTAGTATAGTCGCAGGGGGAAGCAAAAACATTCAGTACTTC. As protein: CASSIVAGGSKNIQYF.

Comments on this clone: The junction does not match germline at one end; this may be a read error. Other DNA sequences in the same sample also yield this CDR3. This rearrangement joins TRBV7-9 to TRBJ2-1, with D uncertain. This CDR3 is 12 amino acids long. Per germline, CDR1 SEHNR and CDR2 FQNEAQ (reference sequence). The CDR3 here is CASSQSDNEQFF. In nucleotides, the CDR3 is TGCGCCAGCAGCCAGAGCGACAATGAGCAGTTCTTC.

The V and J genes are TRBV18 and TRBJ2-7; D perhaps matches TRBD1 (5 bases). Between the trimmed V and J ends, which lost 2 bases and 3 bases, there was a span of 8 bases. Germline V CDR1 and CDR2: KGHSH, LQKENI. The CDR3 runs to 13 residues. CDR3 sequence: CASSPRQGYEQYF. The CDR3 DNA reads TGTGCCAGCTCACCAAGGCAGGGCTACGAGCAGTACTTC.

The chain joins TRBV5-4 to TRBJ1-1; TRBD1 is a possible D gene (5 bases). Germline values: CDR1 SGHNT, CDR2 YYREEE (reference sequence). There are 18 residues in the CDR3. Trimming took 4 bases from V and 6 from J, leaving 28 bases between them. CDR3 amino acids: CASSRTGSRPQGRPEAFF. CDR3 coding DNA: TGTGCCAGCAGCCGTACCGGGAGTCGGCCGCAGGGTAGGCCTGAAGCTTTCTTT. Drawing the rest from reference TRBV5-4 and TRBJ1-1, the complete variable domain is ETGVTQSPTHLIKTRGQQVTLRCSSQSGHNTVSWYQQALGQGPQFIFQYYREEENGRGNFPPRFSGLQFPNYSSELNVNALELDDSALYLCASSRTGSRPQGRPEAFFGQGTRLTVV.

This sequence joins TRBV5-1 and TRBJ2-1, with 13 bases lining up with TRBD2. This CDR3 has 17 residues. Trimming cost V 4 bases and J 0 bases; bases outside gene matches: 4. Germline lookup yields CDR1 SGHRS and CDR2 YFSETQ. DNA for the CDR3: TGCGCCAGCAGCCCACGGACTAGCGGGAGCTCCTACAATGAGCAGTTCTTC. As protein: CASSPRTSGSSYNEQFF.

This clone appeared a single time. CDR3 in DNA: TGCGCCAGCAACGACAGGGGAGACCGGCCTGAAGCTTTCTTT. It encodes CASNDRGDRPEAFF. The gene calls are TRBV10-2 and TRBJ1-1, with 8 bases identical to TRBD1. Germline V lookup: CDR1 WSHSY, CDR2 SAAADI. The CDR3 is made up of 14 amino acids. Germline trimming cut 7 bases from V and 6 bases from J; bases unmatched to any gene: 10.

The rearrangement uses TRBV6-1 and TRBJ2-1; no reliable D call. Germline values: CDR1 MNHNS, CDR2 SASEGT. The length of the CDR3 is 14 residues. With 8 bases removed from V and 5 bases from J, the gap between germline ends came to 16 bases. The CDR3 DNA sequence: TGTGCCAGCCGGTGGCAGGCCAACCACAATGAGCAGTTCTTC. This codes for CASRWQANHNEQFF.

This sequence joins TRBV12-5 and TRBJ2-7; D remains unclear. The CDR3 spans 12 residues. V dropped 6 bases and J dropped 9 bases, with 15 bases sitting between them. Germline CDR1 reads LGHNT; CDR2 reads FRNRAP. The CDR3 is CASGGLNLVQYF. CDR3 nucleotides: TGTGCTAGTGGCGGTCTGAATTTGGTGCAGTACTTC.

This clone was picked up a small number of times. The chain has TRBV28 and TRBJ2-1; no reliable D call. This CDR3 is 12 amino acids long. The V and J ends lost 6 bases and 8 bases respectively, with 11 bases between them. Per the germline V gene, CDR1 is MDHEN and CDR2 is SYDVKM. CDR3 loop: CASRFMFDEQFF. CDR3 DNA sequence: TGTGCCAGCAGGTTTATGTTCGATGAGCAGTTCTTC.

The rearrangement uses TRBV15 and TRBJ2-3, with 9 bases aligning to TRBD1. The V and J ends lost 5 bases and 2 bases, in that order; junction bases with no gene match: 2. The CDR3 sequence is 14 residues long. The germline V gene has CDR1 LNHNV and CDR2 YYDKDF (reference sequence). DNA for the CDR3: TGTGCCACCAGCCGGGACAGGGCCACAGATACGCAGTATTTT. Translated: CATSRDRATDTQYF. Based on the CDR3 plus reference TRBV15 and TRBJ2-3, the full variable domain is DAMVIQNPRYQVTQFGKPVTLSCSQTLNHNVMYWYQQKSSQAPKLLFHYYDKDFNNEADTPDNFQSRRPNTSFCFLDIRSPGLGDTAMYLCATSRDRATDTQYFGPGTRLTVL.

The chain couples TRBV2 to TRBJ1-5; D gene unclear. Deletions cut 5 bases from V and 3 bases from J, with 11 bases between. Germline V gives CDR1 SNHLY, CDR2 FYNNEI. The CDR3 runs 14 residues. This CDR3 reads CASSLGSDNQPQHF. The CDR3 DNA follows: TGTGCCAGCAGTCTTGGGAGTGACAATCAGCCCCAGCATTTT. Drawing the rest from reference TRBV2 and TRBJ1-5, the complete variable domain is EPEVTQTPSHQVTQMGQEVILRCVPISNHLYFYWYRQILGQKVEFLVSFYNNEISEKSEIFDDQFSVERPDGSNFTLKIRSTKLEDSAMYFCASSLGSDNQPQHFGDGTRLSIL.

The rearrangement joins TRBV11-2 to TRBJ2-3, with 7 bases that match TRBD2. Germline trimming cut 1 base from V and 2 bases from J; bases unmatched to any gene: 3. The germline CDR1 and CDR2 sequences are SGHAT and FQNNGV. CDR3 length equals 15 residues. The CDR3 DNA reads TGTGCCAGCAGCTTAGGAGGGAGGGCCACAGATACGCAGTATTTT. This encodes CASSLGGRATDTQYF.

CDR3 sequence reads: CASSLEARTSRLAGDYEQYF. CDR3 coding DNA: TGTGCCAGCAGCTTAGAAGCACGGACGAGCCGACTAGCGGGTGACTACGAGCAGTACTTC. The V and J genes are TRBV7-8 and TRBJ2-7, with TRBD2 matching over 10 bases. CDR3 length equals 20 residues. The V and J ends lost 1 base and 3 bases, in that order; junction bases with no gene match: 18. CDR1 is SGHVS, CDR2 FQNEAQ, per germline.